Below are 30 T cell receptor beta chains sequenced from a single sample in a study of response to subunit inactivated influenza vaccine. A single record per CDR3 protein comes from TCRdb applying MiXCR to the RT-PCR reads. The sample carries some 850,000 distinct CDR3 sequences, 18% recorded once. Source: PBMCs from blood, taken 5 days after vaccination. Receptor source: a man between 50 and 59 years old who received an inactivated influenza vaccine.

This clonotype was seen a handful of times. DNA of the CDR3: TGTGCCAGCATCTCCCGGGACAGGACTTACGAGCAGTACTTC. It yields the protein CASISRDRTYEQYF. V usage is TRBV6-1 and J usage is TRBJ2-7, with 8 bases aligning to TRBD1. The V gene end was trimmed by 7 bases and the J gene end by 4 bases; junction bases not matched to a gene: 9. CDR1 is MNHNS, CDR2 SASEGT, per germline. This CDR3 has 14 residues.

This clonotype was recorded at least ten times. The chain links TRBV5-6 to TRBJ2-1; no firm D call. The CDR3 is 15 residues long. V was trimmed by 3 bases and J by 2 bases, leaving 12 bases between them. Germline V gives CDR1 SGHDT, CDR2 YYEEEE. The CDR3 DNA reads as TGTGCCAGCAGCTGGACGGGCTCAACCTACAATGAGCAGTTCTTC. The encoded protein is CASSWTGSTYNEQFF.

This clonotype came up a few times. The gene calls are TRBV20-1 and TRBJ2-7; TRBD2 agrees at 8 bases. This CDR3 has 15 amino acids. Germline V gene data show CDR1 as DFQATT and CDR2 as SNEGSKA (reference sequence). Trimming took 4 bases from V and 2 from J; bases not matched to a gene: 10. CDR3 sequence (DNA): TGCAGTGCTACCTCGGGGGGGGCGACTACCTACGAGCAGTACTTC. This codes for CSATSGGATTYEQYF.

This clonotype came up a few times. The chain carries TRBV7-6 and TRBJ1-5; possible D gene TRBD1, 5 bases. Between the trimmed V and J ends, which lost 5 bases and 7 bases, there was a span of 12 bases. The CDR3 runs 13 residues. Germline loops: CDR1 SGHVS, CDR2 FNYEAQ. The CDR3 sequence is CASSTNQGQPQHF. CDR3 bases: TGTGCCAGCAGCACGAACCAGGGCCAGCCCCAGCATTTT.

This clonotype was counted a few times. The chain has TRBV20-1 and TRBJ2-1, with 10 bases aligning to TRBD2. There are 17 residues in the CDR3. Germline V lookup: CDR1 DFQATT, CDR2 SNEGSKA (reference sequence). V shed 6 bases and J 1 base; nucleotides not matched to a gene: 12. CDR3 DNA sequence: TGCAGTGCCAGGGGGGGGCTAGCGGGAGTTTCCTACAATGAGCAGTTCTTC. This gives the protein CSARGGLAGVSYNEQFF.

The V gene is TRBV6-5, the J gene TRBJ2-1; D remains ambiguous. Trimming took off 0 bases at V and 9 bases at J, with 3 bases between the two ends. The germline V gene has CDR1 MNHEY and CDR2 SVGAGI. The CDR3 sequence is 11 residues long. The CDR3 region has the DNA TGTGCCAGCAGTTACTCTGGTGAGCAGTTCTTC. As protein: CASSYSGEQFF.

CDR3 coding DNA: TGTGCCAGCTCACCCCGGGACGGAGACTACGAGCAGTACTTC. It yields the protein CASSPRDGDYEQYF. The chain combines TRBV18 with TRBJ2-7, with D possibly called TRBD1 or TRBD2 (5 bases each). V was clipped by 3 bases and J by 3 bases, with 12 bases between them. The CDR3 runs to 14 residues. Germline V gene sequence: CDR1 KGHSH, CDR2 LQKENI.

The chain joins TRBV2 to TRBJ2-1; no clear D. Trimming took 7 bases from V and 2 from J, leaving 15 bases between them. Germline CDR1 and CDR2: SNHLY and FYNNEI. The CDR3 is 15 amino acids. CDR3 sequence reads: CASTAWSETYNEQFF. In DNA form, the CDR3 reads TGTGCCAGCACCGCCTGGAGCGAAACCTACAATGAGCAGTTCTTC.

This clonotype was detected only a few times. This sequence joins TRBV7-2 and TRBJ1-2; D remains ambiguous. The CDR3 has 13 residues. V shed 3 bases and J shed 2 bases, with 7 bases lying between them. CDR1 is SGHTA, CDR2 FQGNSA, per germline. In DNA, the CDR3 is TGTGCCAGCAGCTTTCCCCAGAACTATGGCTACACCTTC. It yields the protein CASSFPQNYGYTF.

Only a few counts were recorded for this clonotype. The chain recombines TRBV28 with TRBJ1-6, with unresolved D. The CDR3 is made up of 12 amino acids. The germline CDR1 and CDR2 sequences are MDHEN and SYDVKM. The V end was cut by 2 bases, the J end by 9 bases, with 5 bases between. This CDR3 reads CASSLQASPLHF. The CDR3 nucleotides are TGTGCCAGCAGTTTACAGGCTTCACCCCTCCACTTT.

The V and J genes are TRBV20-1 and TRBJ2-1; TRBD1 matches 9 bases. Unmatched junction bases numbered 7, after V lost 0 bases and J lost 4 bases. This CDR3 is 16 amino acids long. From germline, CDR1 is DFQATT and CDR2 SNEGSKA (reference sequence). This CDR3 reads CSARDSGQGNYNEQFF. DNA of the CDR3: TGCAGTGCTAGAGACTCGGGACAGGGTAATTACAATGAGCAGTTCTTC.

J is TRBJ2-1 and V is TRBV2; perhaps TRBD2 as D (6 bases). Trimming removed 6 bases from V and 2 bases from J, with 14 bases in between. The germline V gene has CDR1 SNHLY and CDR2 FYNNEI. CDR3 length: 15 residues. The CDR3 sequence is CASSARRGTYNEQFF. In nucleotides, the CDR3 is TGTGCCAGCAGCGCCCGCCGGGGGACCTACAATGAGCAGTTCTTC.

This chain uses TRBV18 with TRBJ2-7; D uncertain. Germline-derived CDR1 and CDR2 are KGHSH and LQKENI. The CDR3 loop spans 12 amino acids. V was shortened by 0 bases and J by 6 bases, with 6 bases between the two germline ends. For the CDR3, the DNA is TGTGCCAGCTCACCACCATCACGCGAGCAGTACTTC. This encodes CASSPPSREQYF.

This clonotype came up once. The CDR3: CASSSHRSLSEQYF. Written as DNA, the CDR3 is TGTGCCAGCAGCTCGCACAGGAGTTTATCCGAGCAGTACTTC. The chain is built from TRBV5-5 and TRBJ2-7; D might be TRBD1 (5 bases). Per germline, CDR1 SGHKS and CDR2 YYEKEE (reference sequence). The CDR3 is 14 amino acids. Trimming left V 3 bases short and J 6 bases short, with 16 bases between. Complete variable domain (other parts from reference TRBV5-5 and TRBJ2-7): DAGVTQSPTHLIKTRGQQVTLRCSPISGHKSVSWYQQVLGQGPQFIFQYYEKEERGRGNFPDRFSARQFPNYSSELNVNALLLGDSALYLCASSSHRSLSEQYFGPGTRLTVT.

A few counts support this clonotype. V and J are TRBV18 and TRBJ2-2, with D perhaps TRBD1 (6 bases). V shed 3 bases and J shed 6 bases, with 14 bases lying between them. CDR3 size: 15 residues. Looked up from germline, CDR1 is KGHSH and CDR2 is LQKENI. CDR3 residues: CASSPTGSGPGELFF. The CDR3 bases are TGTGCCAGCTCACCTACAGGGTCCGGTCCCGGGGAGCTGTTTTTT.

There are a few counts of this clonotype. The gene calls are TRBV4-3 and TRBJ1-1; D not resolved. The CDR3 sequence is 14 residues long. The V and J ends lost 0 bases and 1 base respectively, with 6 bases between them. Per germline, CDR1 LGHNA and CDR2 YSLEER. DNA of the CDR3: TGCGCCAGCAGCCAAGATTGGGAGAACACTGAAGCTTTCTTT. Its protein product is CASSQDWENTEAFF.

The chain combines TRBV27 with TRBJ2-7; 9 bases map to TRBD2. This CDR3 contains 18 residues. Germline CDR1 reads MNHEY; CDR2 reads SMNVEV (reference sequence). Trimming at V came to 5 bases and at J to 1 base, leaving 15 bases not matched to a gene. The CDR3 loop reads CASSPRGSGSPWSYEQYF. The DNA of the CDR3 is TGTGCCAGCAGTCCTCGTGGTAGCGGGAGCCCGTGGTCCTACGAGCAGTACTTC.

This clonotype was recorded a few times. V and J are TRBV12-3 or TRBV12-4 and TRBJ2-3; D is tentatively TRBD1 or TRBD2 (5 bases each). The germline V and J ends were trimmed by 5 bases and 6 bases, with 12 bases remaining between them. The CDR3 is 13 amino acids. Here the CDR3 reads CASSVRDHDTQYF. In DNA, the CDR3 is TGTGCCAGCAGTGTCCGGGACCACGATACGCAGTATTTT.

The chain is built from TRBV18 and TRBJ2-3; D is possibly TRBD1 (5 bases). The V end was cut by 2 bases, the J end by 3 bases, with 12 bases between. The germline V gene encodes CDR1 KGHSH and CDR2 LQKENI. The CDR3 contains 15 residues. CDR3 region: CASSPSQGLTDTQYF. Written as DNA, the CDR3 is TGTGCCAGCTCACCATCTCAGGGATTAACAGATACGCAGTATTTT. Complete variable domain (other parts from reference TRBV18 and TRBJ2-3): NAGVMQNPRHLVRRRGQEARLRCSPMKGHSHVYWYRQLPEEGLKFMVYLQKENIIDESGMPKERFSAEFPKEGPSILRIQQVVRGDSAAYFCASSPSQGLTDTQYFGPGTRLTVL.

A few counts support this clonotype. This sequence joins TRBV6-6 and TRBJ2-7; no reliable D call. Looked up from germline, CDR1 is MNHNY and CDR2 is SVGAGI (reference sequence). CDR3 length equals 12 residues. V shed 7 bases and J shed 5 bases, with 12 bases lying between them. This CDR3 is CASTRPKDEQYF. CDR3 sequence (DNA): TGTGCCAGCACCCGTCCTAAGGACGAGCAGTACTTC.

This clonotype has more than one count but fewer than ten. This chain uses TRBV7-2 with TRBJ2-7; tentative D call: TRBD2 (6 bases). Germline CDR1 SGHTA, CDR2 FQGNSA. The CDR3 covers 16 residues. V was clipped by 5 bases and J by 4 bases, with 21 bases between them. The CDR3 coding sequence is TGTGCCAGCAGCCCTAGTCCCGTAGCGGCGGGGTACGAGCAGTACTTC. This translates into CASSPSPVAAGYEQYF.

This clonotype was seen only a few times. The J gene is TRBJ2-1, the V gene TRBV12-3 or TRBV12-4, with 12 nucleotides matching TRBD2. Unmatched junction bases numbered 7, after V lost 6 bases and J lost 10 bases. There are 14 residues in the CDR3. The CDR3, as DNA: TGTGCCAGCAGGCCTAGCGGGAGGGCCGGAGAGCAGTTCTTC. Protein: CASRPSGRAGEQFF.

This chain connects TRBV14 to TRBJ2-1; 12 positions match TRBD2. The CDR3 spans 16 residues. Trimming at V came to 2 bases and at J to 6 bases, leaving 5 bases not matched to a gene. CDR1 is SGHDN and CDR2 is FVKESK in the germline V gene. The CDR3 bases are TGTGCCAGCAGCCAACTAGCGGGGGGGCTTCGCAATGAGCAGTTCTTC. Its translation is CASSQLAGGLRNEQFF.

The CDR3 region is CASSPLRTVGNTEAFF. CDR3 nucleotide sequence: TGTGCCAGCAGCCCCTTACGGACAGTCGGTAACACTGAAGCTTTCTTT. The rearrangement links TRBV7-8 to TRBJ1-1, with D perhaps TRBD1 (6 bases). Trimming shortened V by 5 bases and J by 2 bases, and 18 bases separated the two germline ends. This CDR3 has 16 amino acids. The V gene's germline CDR1 is SGHVS and CDR2 FQNEAQ.

In this sample, this clonotype turned up a few times. The J gene is TRBJ2-7, the V gene TRBV7-6; TRBD2 matches at 7 bases. The CDR3 spans 17 residues. Losses at the gene ends were 3 bases for V and 2 bases for J; bases not matched to a gene: 13. Germline V lookup: CDR1 SGHVS, CDR2 FNYEAQ. CDR3 amino acids: CASSFRISGPTTYEQYF. The CDR3 nucleotides are TGTGCCAGCAGCTTCAGGATTAGCGGGCCAACCACCTACGAGCAGTACTTC.

The chain employs TRBV20-1 and TRBJ2-1; TRBD2 matches at 9 bases. From germline, CDR1 is DFQATT and CDR2 SNEGSKA (reference sequence). The CDR3 loop spans 15 amino acids. V was clipped by 0 bases and J by 8 bases; unmatched bases: 8. CDR3 loop: CSARDGREGPDEQFF. The DNA for the CDR3 is TGCAGTGCTAGAGATGGGCGGGAGGGCCCCGATGAGCAGTTCTTC.

V and J are TRBV27 and TRBJ1-6, with 9 bases matching TRBD1. Germline V gene sequence: CDR1 MNHEY, CDR2 SMNVEV (reference sequence). The CDR3 contains 14 residues. V shed 6 bases, J shed 14 bases, and the junction held 11 bases outside the gene matches. CDR3 coding DNA: TGTGCCAGCAGAACCGGACAGGGGATGGGTACCCTCCACTTT. Protein: CASRTGQGMGTLHF.

V and J are TRBV7-3 and TRBJ2-5; 11 bases are a match to TRBD1. The CDR3 loop spans 15 amino acids. The V gene's germline CDR1 is SGHTA and CDR2 FQGTGA. J gave up 4 bases and V 5 bases, and 6 bases lay outside the gene matches. The CDR3 loop reads CASSQGTGGLETQYF. As DNA, the CDR3 is TGTGCCAGCAGCCAAGGGACAGGGGGGTTAGAGACCCAGTACTTC.

This clonotype was counted only a few times. V usage is TRBV7-8 and J usage is TRBJ2-7; D tentatively reads TRBD1 or TRBD2 (5 bases each). Germline CDR1 is SGHVS and CDR2 is FQNEAQ. The CDR3 has 14 amino acids. V gave up 0 bases and J gave up 3 bases, with 9 bases separating them. CDR3 residues: CASSLAGDHYEQYF. The CDR3 DNA reads as TGTGCCAGCAGCTTAGCGGGGGACCACTACGAGCAGTACTTC.

V and J are TRBV20-1 and TRBJ2-7; D is possibly TRBD2 (5 bases). Trimming left V 3 bases short and J 5 bases short, with 11 bases between. CDR1 is DFQATT, CDR2 SNEGSKA, per germline (reference sequence). The CDR3 totals 12 residues. The chain's CDR3 is CSASRGFHEQYF. CDR3 nucleotide sequence: TGCAGTGCTAGTCGAGGGTTCCACGAGCAGTACTTC.